The sequence of this T cell receptor beta chain was determined in a study of blood T cell repertoires in COVID-19. Across the whole study: The analysed material was cDNA or gDNA that came from T cells, B-cell-depleted T cells, or PBMCs.

Notes on this clone: This sample also contains other DNA sequences that code for the same CDR3.

With 0 bases clipped from V and 5 bases from J, the junction kept 0 bases outside the gene matches. Germline assignment: CDR1 KGHSH and CDR2 LQKENI. The CDR3 runs 15 residues. Method: immunoSEQ multiplex PCR; TCRdb's copy keeps in-frame clones and lacks some. The table lists under 200,000 clones, about four fifths of them singletons. The sequenced material came from peripheral blood. The receptor comes from a man aged 65 to 85 who had recovered from COVID-19. The rearrangement uses TRBV18 and TRBJ2-1; 11 bases are shared with TRBD2. The CDR3 is CASSPPGLADNEQFF. In DNA form, the CDR3 reads TGTGCCAGCTCACCACCGGGACTAGCGGACAATGAGCAGTTCTTC.